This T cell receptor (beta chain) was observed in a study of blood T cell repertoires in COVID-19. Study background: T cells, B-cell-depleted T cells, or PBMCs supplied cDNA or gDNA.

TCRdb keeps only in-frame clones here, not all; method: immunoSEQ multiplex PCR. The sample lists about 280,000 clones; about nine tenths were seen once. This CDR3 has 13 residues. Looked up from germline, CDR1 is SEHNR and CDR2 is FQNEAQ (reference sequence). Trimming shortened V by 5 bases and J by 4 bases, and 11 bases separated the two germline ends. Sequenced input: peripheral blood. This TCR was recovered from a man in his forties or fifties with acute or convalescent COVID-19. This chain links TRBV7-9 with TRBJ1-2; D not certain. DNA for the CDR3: TGTGCCAGCAGCGTGGACGGGATCTATGGCTACACCTTC. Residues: CASSVDGIYGYTF. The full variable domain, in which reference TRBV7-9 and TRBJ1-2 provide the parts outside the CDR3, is DTGVSQNPRHKITKRGQNVTFRCDPISEHNRLYWYRQTLGQGPEFLTYFQNEAQLEKSRLLSDRFSAERPKGSFSTLEIQRTEQGDSAMYLCASSVDGIYGYTFGSGTRLTVV.